The table lists the clone carrying this T cell receptor beta chain with many counts. The target antigen is unknown. Germline assignment: CDR1 SNHLY and CDR2 FYNNEI. There are 17 residues in the CDR3. V lost 6 bases, J lost 0 bases, and 6 bases stayed unmatched. The data stem from a study of T cells in Graves' hyperthyroidism and ophthalmopathy. A patient was excluded if there was uncontrolled infection, other autoimmune disease, pregnancy or lactation. Clinicians diagnosed patients from clinical symptoms, serum thyroxine and TRAb, thyroid ultrasound and orbital computed tomography. Amplification of TCR beta CDR3 regions used RNA as the template. A set of HTBI primers served as the primers for a first-round RT-PCR of the TCR CDR3. A single record per CDR3 protein comes from TCRdb applying MiXCR to the multiplex PCR reads. The sample has under 500,000 distinct CDR3 sequences, more than 13% seen once; the top ten hold under 30%.

Study-wide results and limits: Through a model of 13 V-J features, ophthalmopathy was separated from stable hyperthyroidism. The model made its ophthalmopathy prediction, and onset followed a median about 5.9 months later.

Sequencing was performed on blood. This sequence originates from a man between 50 and 59 years old with Graves' ophthalmopathy. The chain carries TRBV2 and TRBJ1-6, with 9 bases that match TRBD1. CDR3 coding DNA: TGTGCCAGCAGAAAAACGACAGGGGGCTCCTATAATTCACCCCTCCACTTT. Its translation is CASRKTTGGSYNSPLHF.